These T cell receptor beta chains were read from a single sample in a study of blood T cell repertoires in COVID-19. TCRdb keeps only in-frame clones here, not all; method: immunoSEQ multiplex PCR. Of about 130,000 clones in the sample, roughly 69% are singletons; the top ten hold 1.5% to 2%. The sequenced sample was peripheral blood. These receptors originate from a woman in her sixties or seventies with acute or convalescent COVID-19. Both conserved end residues are part of each CDR3. D genes are given only for firm matches. Where a row states a size, it is once, few, many or the class of an expanded clone; other rows omit it.

v_gene,len,abundance,j_gene,d_gene,CDR3nt,CDR3aa
TRBV15,15,-,TRBJ1-2,TRBD1,TGTGCCACCAGCAGAGGAGGAGGGGGCAGCTATGGCTACACCTTC,CATSRGGGGSYGYTF
TRBV19,14,-,TRBJ1-4,-,TGTGCCAGTAAGATGAGGCAGTCTAATGAAAAACTGTTTTTT,CASKMRQSNEKLFF
TRBV2,14,-,TRBJ2-7,-,TGTGCCAGCAGTGATGTACTAGGAACATACGAGCAGTACTTC,CASSDVLGTYEQYF
TRBV2,13,-,TRBJ2-7,TRBD2,TGTGCCAGCGGGCTAGCGGACTTCGGGGAGCAGTACTTC,CASGLADFGEQYF
TRBV6-2/TRBV6-3,14,-,TRBJ1-5,TRBD1,TGTGCCAGCGGCCTACAGGGGGCACGTCAGCCCCAGCATTTT,CASGLQGARQPQHF
TRBV9,14,-,TRBJ1-6,-,TGTGCCAGCAGCGTAGGCGAGGAAGGAGCACCCCTCCACTTT,CASSVGEEGAPLHF
TRBV6-5,12,-,TRBJ1-2,TRBD1,TGTGCCAGCAGGGAGACAGGGGGCGGCTACACCTTC,CASRETGGGYTF
TRBV5-1,16,few,TRBJ2-7,TRBD2,TGCGCCAGCAGCAGGGATAGCGGGAGTGGGTCCTACGAGCAGTACTTC,CASSRDSGSGSYEQYF
TRBV30,14,few,TRBJ1-3,-,TGTGCCTGGGCCGCAGCGGAGTATGGAAACACCATATATTTT,CAWAAAEYGNTIYF
TRBV4-3,15,few,TRBJ2-7,TRBD1,TGCGCCAGCAGCCAAGATCAGGGACAGGCATCCGTGCAGTACTTC,CASSQDQGQASVQYF
TRBV5-1,16,-,TRBJ1-3,-,TGCGCCAGCAGCTTGTTTGGGGGGGCGGCTGGAAACACCATATATTTT,CASSLFGGAAGNTIYF
TRBV10-2,17,-,TRBJ2-1,TRBD2,TGCGCCAGCAGTGGGTCCCGACTAGCACCGACTAACAATGAGCAGTTCTTC,CASSGSRLAPTNNEQFF
TRBV5-8,14,-,TRBJ1-4,TRBD1,TGTGCCACCCTCTCCAGGGGGACATCCGAAAAACTGTTTTTT,CATLSRGTSEKLFF
TRBV6-5,15,-,TRBJ1-6,TRBD1,TGTGCCAGCAACCGGGACAGCGCTTATAATTCACCCCTCCACTTT,CASNRDSAYNSPLHF
TRBV18,13,-,TRBJ1-5,-,TGTGCCAGCTCACAGGGGAAGAATCAGCCCCAGCATTTT,CASSQGKNQPQHF
TRBV12-3/TRBV12-4,13,-,TRBJ1-5,-,TGTGCCAGCACCCTGGGCAGCAATCAGCCCCAGCATTTT,CASTLGSNQPQHF
TRBV7-9,16,once,TRBJ1-4,-,TGTGCCAGCAGCCCGGCGGGAGCAAAGGCGAGTGAAAAACTGTTTTTT,CASSPAGAKASEKLFF
TRBV9,13,-,TRBJ1-5,-,TGTGCCAGCAGCCTCAGGGGAAACCAGCCCCAGCATTTT,CASSLRGNQPQHF
TRBV4-3,17,-,TRBJ2-1,TRBD2,TGCGCCAGCAGAGCAAGGTTAGCGGGGGACCTATACAATGAGCAGTTCTTC,CASRARLAGDLYNEQFF
TRBV11-3,15,-,TRBJ2-3,-,TGTGCCAGCAGCCCGGGGGAAAGCCGGACAGATACGCAGTATTTT,CASSPGESRTDTQYF
TRBV5-1,15,-,TRBJ2-7,TRBD2,TGCGCCAGCAGGTGGGGGGGGAACACCGACTACGAGCAGTACTTC,CASRWGGNTDYEQYF
TRBV6-1,13,-,TRBJ1-4,-,TGTGCCAGCAGTGAAGGAGGGATAGAAAAACTGTTTTTT,CASSEGGIEKLFF
TRBV5-1,14,-,TRBJ2-7,-,TGCGCCAGCAGCGCCCGGACACACTCCTACGAGCAGTACTTC,CASSARTHSYEQYF
TRBV6-1,16,-,TRBJ1-6,-,TGTGCCAGCAGTGCCAGTTCGGGGGTTGATAATTCACCCCTCCACTTT,CASSASSGVDNSPLHF
TRBV2,14,few,TRBJ1-5,-,TGTGCCAGCAGTGGGGGGGGCAGCAATCAGCCCCAGCATTTT,CASSGGGSNQPQHF
TRBV9,16,-,TRBJ1-1,-,TGTGCCAGCAGCGTAGCCTGGGGAGGCCTGAGCACTGAAGCTTTCTTT,CASSVAWGGLSTEAFF
TRBV4-3,14,-,TRBJ1-1,TRBD1,TGCGCCAGCAGCGGACAGGGGGGAGGCACTGAAGCTTTCTTT,CASSGQGGGTEAFF
TRBV30,13,-,TRBJ1-6,TRBD1,TGTGCCTGGAATTACAGGGGTGGATCACCCCTCCACTTT,CAWNYRGGSPLHF
TRBV3-1/TRBV3-2,13,-,TRBJ2-1,-,TGTGCCAGCAGCCAGGCACAGAACAATGAGCAGTTCTTC,CASSQAQNNEQFF
TRBV5-6,15,many,TRBJ2-2,TRBD1,TGTGCCAGCAGCCTGGGACAGGACGGGGCCGGGGAGCTGTTTTTT,CASSLGQDGAGELFF
TRBV19,14,-,TRBJ1-1,-,TGTGCCAGTAGTATAGAGCCAGGGGTCACTGAAGCTTTCTTT,CASSIEPGVTEAFF
TRBV4-2,18,once,TRBJ2-1,TRBD1,TGTGCCAGCAGCCCAGGAGGTGTTCAGGACAGGGTTCCGAATGAGCAGTTCTTC,CASSPGGVQDRVPNEQFF
TRBV6-5,16,once,TRBJ1-2,-,TGTGCCAGCAGTTACTCTTCGACAGGCTGGTCCTATGGCTACACCTTC,CASSYSSTGWSYGYTF
TRBV13,13,once,TRBJ1-6,-,TGTGCCAGCAGAGGACAGACCAATTCACCCCTCCACTTT,CASRGQTNSPLHF
TRBV20-1,10,-,TRBJ1-4,TRBD1,TGCAGTGCTAGAGTTGGGACAGCGATTTTT,CSARVGTAIF
TRBV2,13,few,TRBJ1-6,-,TGTGCCAGCAGCGTTACAAATAATTCACCCCTCCACTTT,CASSVTNNSPLHF
TRBV6-5,15,-,TRBJ1-6,-,TGTGCCAGCGCGAGAGGAACTCTAGAGGATTCACCCCTCCACTTT,CASARGTLEDSPLHF
TRBV11-2,16,once,TRBJ2-5,-,TGTGCCAGCAGCTTAGTCGGAGGGGGCCACCAAGAGACCCAGTACTTC,CASSLVGGGHQETQYF